This T cell receptor beta chain was sequenced in a study of neurological immune-mediated disorders. This clonotype appeared many times. CDR1 DFQATT and CDR2 SNEGSKA come from the germline V gene (reference sequence). The CDR3 has 14 amino acids. Trimming removed 5 bases from V and 0 bases from J, with 12 bases in between. The time point was: technical triplicate 1. Sorted libraries were derived from some 1 million CD4+ or CD8+ T cells. Synthesis of cDNA was accomplished via 5'RACE employing 10-nucleotide random UMIs. TCRdb re-called the 5' RACE reads through MiXCR, storing one row per CDR3 protein. The table has 20,000 to 30,000 distinct CDR3 sequences, 13% seen once.

The sequence was collected from a female donor with HTLV-1-associated myelopathy (HAM/TSP). V gene TRBV20-1 combines with J gene TRBJ2-3, with D possibly TRBD2 on 6 matching bases. Sequenced material: CD4+ T cells from blood. The CDR3 is CSAEAGTSTDTQYF. The CDR3 DNA follows: TGCAGTGCTGAGGCCGGGACTAGCACAGATACGCAGTATTTT.